This T cell receptor beta chain was documented in a study of T cells in localized non-small cell lung cancer. Trimming pared 3 bases from V and 0 bases from J, leaving 11 bases between. Germline CDR1 is LNHDA and CDR2 is SQIVND (reference sequence). The CDR3 spans 15 residues. Only in-frame clones appear in the TCRdb table, and some are missing; sequencing was by immunoSEQ multiplex PCR. The profile covers approximately 15,000 clones, with around 90% appearing a single time and more than 1% taken by the ten largest. General study findings and limits: The highest T cell clonality was in uninvolved adjacent lung, above tumor.

Concerning this clone: Antigen specificity is unknown.

This TCR derives from a woman aged 40 to 75 with stage III lung adenocarcinoma. V is TRBV19 and J is TRBJ1-2; D may be TRBD1 (6 bases). The specimen was peripheral blood mononuclear cells, collected before any cancer treatment. CDR3 nucleotide sequence: TGTGCCAGTAGTATGGGGGCACCGGCTAACTATGGCTACACCTTC. Residues: CASSMGAPANYGYTF.